Below, 27 T cell receptor beta chains from the same sample are listed, as sequenced in a study of blood T cell repertoires in COVID-19. Generated by immunoSEQ multiplex PCR, the TCRdb table keeps only in-frame clones and is missing some. The sample has 300,000 or so clones, about nine tenths seen once. The sample comprised PBMCs or T cells enriched from blood (not recorded which). The receptors were gathered from a woman aged 25 to 39 who had recovered from COVID-19.

The V gene is TRBV27, the J gene TRBJ1-1; no definite D call. Deletions cut 1 base from V and 10 bases from J, with 16 bases between. The CDR3 sequence is 14 residues long. The germline V gene has CDR1 MNHEY and CDR2 SMNVEV (reference sequence). The CDR3 region is CASSLLDRHETAFF. The CDR3 nucleotides read TGTGCCAGCAGTTTATTAGACCGACACGAGACAGCTTTCTTT.

Here the CDR3 DNA reads TGTGCCAGCAGTTTACATGGGAGAGGCTACACCTTC. Translated: CASSLHGRGYTF. This chain joins TRBV28 and TRBJ1-2, with D unresolved. Germline CDR1 is MDHEN and CDR2 is SYDVKM. The CDR3 contains 12 residues. V was cut by 2 bases and J by 8 bases, with 9 bases left in between.

The chain joins TRBV29-1 to TRBJ2-3, with a weak D call TRBD1 (5 bases). CDR1 and CDR2 (germline): SQVTM, ANQGSEA. The CDR3 is made up of 15 amino acids. V lost 3 bases and J 0 bases, leaving 13 bases between the germline ends. Written as DNA, the CDR3 is TGCAGCGTTGACGAGGACAACTCTAGCACAGATACGCAGTATTTT. Translation: CSVDEDNSSTDTQYF.

The V and J genes are TRBV11-1 and TRBJ2-1, with TRBD2 identical over 7 bases. The trim removed 1 base at V and 0 bases at J, leaving 0 bases unmatched. The CDR3 covers 15 residues. The germline V gene encodes CDR1 SGHAT and CDR2 FQDESV (reference sequence). CDR3 bases: TGTGCCAGCAGCTTAGGCGGGAGCTCCTACAATGAGCAGTTCTTC. Protein: CASSLGGSSYNEQFF.

The chain employs TRBV19 and TRBJ1-5; 7 bases fit TRBD1. In germline, CDR1 is LNHDA, CDR2 SQIVND (reference sequence). The CDR3 has 16 residues. V lost 4 bases, J lost 4 bases, and 10 bases stayed unmatched. The CDR3 DNA reads as TGTGCCAGTAGTACTACCGGGACAGCGAGGAATCAGCCCCAGCATTTT. Translated, it gives CASSTTGTARNQPQHF.

The V and J genes are TRBV27 and TRBJ2-2; no reliable D call. V lost 0 bases, J lost 3 bases, and 5 bases lay in between. This CDR3 has 14 amino acids. CDR1 MNHEY and CDR2 SMNVEV come from the germline V gene (reference sequence). The CDR3 loop reads CASSLSSYTGELFF. The CDR3 DNA reads TGTGCCAGCAGTTTATCGAGCTACACCGGGGAGCTGTTTTTT.

This rearrangement joins TRBV9 to TRBJ2-2; 13 bases are shared with TRBD2. With 4 bases clipped from V and 5 bases from J, the junction kept 11 bases outside the gene matches. The germline V gene has CDR1 SGDLS and CDR2 YYNGEE. CDR3 length: 18 amino acids. The CDR3 sequence is CASSTLLAGGPQTGELFF. The CDR3 DNA reads as TGTGCCAGCAGCACTTTACTAGCGGGAGGGCCGCAGACCGGGGAGCTGTTTTTT. The full variable domain, with the rest looked up from reference TRBV9 and TRBJ2-2, is DSGVTQTPKHLITATGQRVTLRCSPRSGDLSVYWYQQSLDQGLQFLIQYYNGEERAKGNILERFSAQQFPDLHSELNLSSLELGDSALYFCASSTLLAGGPQTGELFFGEGSRLTVL.

The chain has TRBV28 and TRBJ2-7; D gene ambiguous. V was pared by 7 bases and J by 9 bases, with 13 bases between. Per germline, CDR1 MDHEN and CDR2 SYDVKM. This CDR3 spans 11 amino acids. The CDR3 DNA follows: TGTGCCAGCAACCTAAACGGCGGGCAGTACTTC. This translates into CASNLNGGQYF.

The chain carries TRBV5-1 and TRBJ2-3; 8 bases line up with TRBD2. The CDR3 consists of 15 residues. Germline V CDR1 and CDR2: SGHRS, YFSETQ. Trimming removed 5 bases from V and 3 bases from J; junction bases left unmatched: 8. The CDR3 sequence is CASSNGREATDTQYF. CDR3 DNA sequence: TGCGCCAGCAGTAACGGGCGGGAGGCTACAGATACGCAGTATTTT.

The chain carries TRBV6-5 and TRBJ1-1, with 9 bases lining up with TRBD1. CDR3 size: 13 residues. V lost 9 bases, J lost 1 base, and 3 bases stayed unmatched. CDR1 is MNHEY and CDR2 is SVGAGI in the germline V gene. The CDR3 DNA sequence: TGTGCCAGTAAACAGGGGGCGAACACTGAAGCTTTCTTT. Its protein product is CASKQGANTEAFF.

The V call is TRBV5-1, the J call TRBJ2-7; 8 bases map to TRBD1. Germline trimming cut 3 bases from V and 2 bases from J; bases unmatched to any gene: 7. The CDR3 has 15 amino acids. The germline CDR1 and CDR2 sequences are SGHRS and YFSETQ. CDR3 DNA: TGCGCCAGCAGCTCAAACCGGGACAGGACCTACGAGCAGTACTTC. This sequence encodes CASSSNRDRTYEQYF.

V and J are TRBV7-2 and TRBJ2-2; D unresolved. The CDR3 totals 14 residues. V dropped 5 bases and J dropped 4 bases, with 11 bases sitting between them. Germline-derived CDR1 and CDR2 are SGHTA and FQGNSA. CDR3 DNA: TGTGCCAGCAGCCCCCATGAGGTCACCGGGGAGCTGTTTTTT. It is translated as CASSPHEVTGELFF. Full variable domain (remainder filled in from reference TRBV7-2 and TRBJ2-2): GAGVSQSPSNKVTEKGKDVELRCDPISGHTALYWYRQSLGQGLEFLIYFQGNSAPDKSGLPSDRFSAERTGGSVSTLTIQRTQQEDSAVYLCASSPHEVTGELFFGEGSRLTVL.

The genes are TRBV7-6 and TRBJ1-4, with D possibly TRBD1 on 5 matching bases. The CDR3 totals 15 residues. V was shortened by 5 bases and J by 7 bases, with 17 bases between the two germline ends. CDR1 and CDR2 (germline): SGHVS, FNYEAQ. DNA of the CDR3: TGTGCCAGCAGCAAAACGACATCGGGGGGTGAAAAACTGTTTTTT. It yields the protein CASSKTTSGGEKLFF.

V usage is TRBV6-2 or TRBV6-3 and J usage is TRBJ2-3, with D unresolved. Germline V gives CDR1 MNHEY, CDR2 SVGEGT. The CDR3 is made up of 12 amino acids. Trimming shortened V by 6 bases and J by 6 bases, and 10 bases separated the two germline ends. Written as DNA, the CDR3 is TGTGCCAGCAGCACTCGGTTGGATACGCAGTATTTT. It codes for CASSTRLDTQYF.

This clone was found a few times. V and J are TRBV30 and TRBJ1-6; 11 bases line up with TRBD1. Germline values: CDR1 GTSNPN, CDR2 SVGIG (reference sequence). Trimming at V came to 3 bases and at J to 10 bases, leaving 5 bases not matched to a gene. The CDR3 extends over 14 amino acids. The CDR3 loop is CAWSAGQGESPLHF. CDR3 coding DNA: TGTGCCTGGAGCGCGGGACAGGGGGAGTCACCCCTCCACTTT.

The chain carries TRBV27 and TRBJ1-1; a possible D gene is TRBD1 (5 bases). V was pared by 5 bases and J by 0 bases, with 13 bases between. The CDR3 consists of 15 residues. Germline CDR1 is MNHEY and CDR2 is SMNVEV (reference sequence). CDR3 loop: CASSPGGGLNTEAFF. The CDR3 DNA is TGTGCCAGCAGTCCCGGGGGGGGTTTGAACACTGAAGCTTTCTTT.

The sample holds one count of this clone. The CDR3 spells CASSWGETDTQYF. As DNA, the CDR3 is TGTGCCAGCAGCTGGGGGGAGACAGATACGCAGTATTTT. V and J are TRBV7-8 and TRBJ2-3; D possibly corresponds to TRBD2 (6 bases). With 4 bases removed from V and 3 bases from J, the gap between germline ends came to 8 bases. Germline-derived CDR1 and CDR2 are SGHVS and FQNEAQ. The CDR3 contains 13 residues.

The rearrangement joins TRBV7-8 to TRBJ2-5; 12 bases fit TRBD2. V shed 3 bases, J shed 1 base, and the junction held 12 bases outside the gene matches. The CDR3 has 19 amino acids. Per the germline V gene, CDR1 is SGHVS and CDR2 is FQNEAQ. In DNA form, the CDR3 reads TGTGCCAGCAGCTTCGGTAGACTAGCGGGAGTAGGGGTCCAAGAGACCCAGTACTTC. Translated: CASSFGRLAGVGVQETQYF.

V and J are TRBV28 and TRBJ2-1, with D possibly matching TRBD2 (6 bases). The germline gives CDR1 MDHEN, CDR2 SYDVKM. The CDR3 covers 11 residues. V was clipped by 2 bases and J by 10 bases, with 6 bases between them. Here the CDR3 DNA reads TGTGCCAGCAGTTTACGGGGGGAGCAGTTCTTC. Translating it yields CASSLRGEQFF.

The CDR3 loop reads CASSQDGQREGTPYNEQFF. The CDR3 DNA follows: TGTGCCAGCAGCCAAGATGGACAGCGGGAGGGCACCCCATACAATGAGCAGTTCTTC. J is TRBJ2-1 and V is TRBV4-2, with 10 bases matching TRBD2. Unmatched junction bases numbered 12, after V lost 0 bases and J lost 4 bases. The V gene's germline CDR1 is LGHNA and CDR2 YNFKEQ. The CDR3 has 19 residues.

The chain uses TRBV5-1 and TRBJ2-2, with D tentatively TRBD2 (6 bases). CDR3 length: 15 residues. Germline lookup yields CDR1 SGHRS and CDR2 YFSETQ. Deletions cut 4 bases from V and 2 bases from J, with 12 bases between. The CDR3 region has the DNA TGCGCCAGCAGCGAGGGACTCCTAAACACCGGGGAGCTGTTTTTT. Amino acid sequence: CASSEGLLNTGELFF.

The chain recombines TRBV28 with TRBJ2-5; 7 bases fit TRBD2. The CDR3 has 16 amino acids. With V trimmed by 2 bases and J by 5 bases, 11 bases remained unmatched. CDR1 MDHEN and CDR2 SYDVKM come from the germline V gene. This CDR3 reads CASSLIREARGETQYF. The CDR3 nucleotides are TGTGCCAGCAGTTTAATTCGGGAGGCTCGGGGGGAGACCCAGTACTTC.

The rearrangement joins TRBV5-1 to TRBJ1-5, with 11 nucleotides matching TRBD1. Germline CDR1 is SGHRS and CDR2 is YFSETQ. The CDR3 runs to 15 residues. V shed 4 bases and J 4 bases; nucleotides not matched to a gene: 4. CDR3 in amino acids: CASSPGTGGNQPQHF. In DNA, the CDR3 is TGCGCCAGCAGCCCCGGGACAGGGGGAAATCAGCCCCAGCATTTT.

This rearrangement joins TRBV28 to TRBJ1-5; D is undetermined. V dropped 4 bases and J dropped 11 bases, with 15 bases sitting between them. This CDR3 spans 13 amino acids. Germline V CDR1 and CDR2: MDHEN, SYDVKM. In DNA, the CDR3 is TGTGCCAGCAGTTCCCCGGGAAGTAAGGCCCAGCATTTT. Protein: CASSSPGSKAQHF.

The rearrangement links TRBV5-1 to TRBJ1-2; D possibly corresponds to TRBD1 (5 bases). CDR3 size: 14 residues. Trimming shortened V by 5 bases and J by 3 bases, and 14 bases separated the two germline ends. CDR1 and CDR2 (germline): SGHRS, YFSETQ. The CDR3 here is CASSSDGGDYGYTF. The CDR3 nucleotides read TGCGCCAGCAGTAGTGACGGGGGAGACTATGGCTACACCTTC. Based on the CDR3 plus reference TRBV5-1 and TRBJ1-2, the full variable domain is KAGVTQTPRYLIKTRGQQVTLSCSPISGHRSVSWYQQTPGQGLQFLFEYFSETQRNKGNFPGRFSGRQFSNSRSEMNVSTLELGDSALYLCASSSDGGDYGYTFGSGTRLTVV.

The chain uses TRBV5-1 and TRBJ2-3, with 9 bases that match TRBD1. Losses at the gene ends were 4 bases for V and 4 bases for J; bases not matched to a gene: 4. Germline V gene data show CDR1 as SGHRS and CDR2 as YFSETQ. There are 14 residues in the CDR3. The CDR3 DNA sequence: TGCGCCAGCAGCCCGGACAGGGGTGCAGATACGCAGTATTTT. Translating gives CASSPDRGADTQYF.

V gene TRBV7-3 combines with J gene TRBJ1-1; D remains unclear. V gave up 7 bases and J gave up 2 bases, with 11 bases separating them. Germline CDR1 reads SGHTA; CDR2 reads FQGTGA. The CDR3 runs to 13 residues. CDR3 sequence: CASKADSNTEAFF. The DNA for the CDR3 is TGTGCCAGCAAAGCCGACTCTAACACTGAAGCTTTCTTT.